The 10 T cell receptor beta chains presented below share a single source sample, sequenced in a study of spatial heterogeneity in lung cancer. MiXCR was run by TCRdb on the 5' RACE reads, yielding one entry per CDR3 protein. The sample shows 40,000 to 45,000 distinct CDR3 sequences, around 7% of them seen only once. Regarding time point: sample taken at primary tumor resection. Sequences were derived from PBMCs, sampled at surgery. The receptors stem from a female donor with early-stage non-small cell lung cancer.

This clonotype was seen many times. The V call is TRBV2, the J call TRBJ2-2, with D tentatively TRBD1 (5 bases). The ends were cut back, 7 bases at V and 1 base at J, with 13 bases in the middle. Germline CDR1 SNHLY, CDR2 FYNNEI. The CDR3 is 15 amino acids. The CDR3 bases are TGTGCCAGCAAGAAGGGGTCCGTGAACACCGGGGAGCTGTTTTTT. It specifies CASKKGSVNTGELFF. Full variable domain (rest looked up from reference TRBV2 and TRBJ2-2): EPEVTQTPSHQVTQMGQEVILRCVPISNHLYFYWYRQILGQKVEFLVSFYNNEISEKSEIFDDQFSVERPDGSNFTLKIRSTKLEDSAMYFCASKKGSVNTGELFFGEGSRLTVL.

The rearrangement uses TRBV6-2 or TRBV6-3 and TRBJ1-5, with unresolved D. Germline CDR1 is MNHEY and CDR2 is SVGEGT. The germline V and J ends were trimmed by 5 bases and 4 bases, with 12 bases remaining between them. The CDR3 runs to 14 residues. CDR3 residues: CASSRWPENQPQHF. The CDR3 region has the DNA TGTGCCAGCAGTAGGTGGCCGGAGAATCAGCCCCAGCATTTT.

This clonotype appeared many times. The V gene is TRBV12-3 or TRBV12-4, the J gene TRBJ2-5; 11 bases fit TRBD2. The length of the CDR3 is 16 residues. V gave up 0 bases and J gave up 6 bases; unmatched junction bases: 6. The CDR3: CASSLAGLAGRKTQYF. The CDR3 coding sequence is TGTGCCAGCAGTTTAGCCGGACTAGCGGGTCGGAAGACCCAGTACTTC.

This clonotype was detected a few times. This rearrangement joins TRBV28 to TRBJ2-5; TRBD1 is a possible D gene (5 bases). Per the germline V gene, CDR1 is MDHEN and CDR2 is SYDVKM. Deletions cut 3 bases from V and 1 base from J, with 15 bases between. The CDR3 consists of 16 residues. CDR3 nucleotides: TGTGCCAGCAGTTTGGTTCCCACAGGATTCCAAGAGACCCAGTACTTC. Translated, it gives CASSLVPTGFQETQYF.

In its sample, this clonotype was seen many times. The chain carries TRBV12-3 or TRBV12-4 and TRBJ1-6, with TRBD1 matching 9 bases. The CDR3 totals 13 residues. V was pared by 8 bases and J by 8 bases, with 4 bases of the junction left unmatched. CDR3 loop: CASGTGNHSPLHF. The CDR3 DNA is TGTGCCAGCGGGACAGGGAATCATTCACCCCTCCACTTT.

This clonotype was picked up a small number of times. CDR3 in DNA: TGTGCCAGCAGCTCCGAAAGGGGGGAAAGCTCCTACGAGCAGTACTTC. It encodes CASSSERGESSYEQYF. The gene calls are TRBV11-2 and TRBJ2-7; the D gene could be TRBD1 or TRBD2 (6 bases each). CDR3 length equals 16 residues. V was clipped by 4 bases and J by 0 bases, with 16 bases between them. Germline values: CDR1 SGHAT, CDR2 FQNNGV.

This clonotype came up many times. The CDR3 here is CASSQVVASGDTQYF. CDR3 sequence (DNA): TGCGCCAGCAGCCAAGTGGTAGCGTCGGGAGATACGCAGTATTTT. This chain joins TRBV4-3 and TRBJ2-3; possible D gene TRBD2, 5 bases. The CDR3 totals 15 residues. CDR1 and CDR2 from the germline V gene are LGHNA and YSLEER. Trimming shortened V by 1 base and J by 5 bases, and 13 bases separated the two germline ends.

This chain uses TRBV5-1 with TRBJ1-2, with TRBD1 matching over 7 bases. Germline values: CDR1 SGHRS, CDR2 YFSETQ. The trim removed 0 bases at V and 8 bases at J, leaving 7 bases unmatched. The CDR3 length is 14 residues. CDR3 in amino acids: CASSLAGVGGGYTF. CDR3 bases: TGCGCCAGCAGCTTGGCCGGGGTAGGGGGCGGCTACACCTTC.

This clonotype was seen more than once but under ten times. V is TRBV25-1 and J is TRBJ2-7; tentatively, D is TRBD2 (5 bases). Trimming shortened V by 2 bases and J by 1 base, and 6 bases separated the two germline ends. This CDR3 region has 13 residues. In germline, CDR1 is MGHDK, CDR2 SYGVNS. CDR3 in DNA: TGTGCCAGCAGTGAACGCGGGTCCTACGAGCAGTACTTC. It is translated as CASSERGSYEQYF.

As for this clonotype: Possible read error: a much larger clone is one base away. The chain couples TRBV7-8 to TRBJ2-3; 8 bases are shared with TRBD2. The CDR3 extends over 17 amino acids. In germline, CDR1 is SGHVS, CDR2 FQNEAQ. V shed 5 bases and J 2 bases; nucleotides not matched to a gene: 12. The CDR3 DNA reads as TGTGCCAGCAGCCCCAGGGCCGGCGGGGGGTTCACAGATACGCAGTATTTT. Its protein is CASSPRAGGGFTDTQYF.